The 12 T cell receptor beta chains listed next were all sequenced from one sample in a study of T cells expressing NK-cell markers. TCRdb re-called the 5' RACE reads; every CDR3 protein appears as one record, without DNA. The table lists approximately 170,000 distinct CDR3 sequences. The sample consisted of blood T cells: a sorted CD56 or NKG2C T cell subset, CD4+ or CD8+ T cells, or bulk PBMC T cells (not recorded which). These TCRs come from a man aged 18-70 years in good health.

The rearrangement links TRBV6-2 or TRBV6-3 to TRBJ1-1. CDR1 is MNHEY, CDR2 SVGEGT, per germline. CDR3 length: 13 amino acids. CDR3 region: CASAAGMNTEAFF.

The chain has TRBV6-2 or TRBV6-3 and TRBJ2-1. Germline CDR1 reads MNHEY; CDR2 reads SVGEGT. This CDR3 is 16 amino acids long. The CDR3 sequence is CASSYPTLYSYNEQFF.

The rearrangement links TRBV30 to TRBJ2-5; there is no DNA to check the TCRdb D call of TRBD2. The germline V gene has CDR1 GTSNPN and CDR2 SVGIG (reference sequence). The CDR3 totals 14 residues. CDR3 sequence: CAWSVSRQGETQYF. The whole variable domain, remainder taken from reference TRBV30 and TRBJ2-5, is SQTIHQWPATLVQPVGSPLSLECTVEGTSNPNLYWYRQAAGRGLQLLFYSVGIGQISSEVPQNLSASRPQDRQFILSSKKLLLSDSGFYLCAWSVSRQGETQYFGPGTRLLVL.

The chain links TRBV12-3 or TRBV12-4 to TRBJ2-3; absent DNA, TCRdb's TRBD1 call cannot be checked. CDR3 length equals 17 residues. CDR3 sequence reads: CASSSAPQTGLVDTQYF.

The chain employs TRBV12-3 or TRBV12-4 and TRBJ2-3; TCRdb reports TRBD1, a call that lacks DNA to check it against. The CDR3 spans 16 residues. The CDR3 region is CASRLDRDRPTDTQYF.

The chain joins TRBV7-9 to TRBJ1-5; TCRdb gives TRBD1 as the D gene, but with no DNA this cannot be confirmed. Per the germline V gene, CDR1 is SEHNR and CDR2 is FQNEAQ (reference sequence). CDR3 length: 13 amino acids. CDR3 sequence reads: CASSSPGDQPQHF.

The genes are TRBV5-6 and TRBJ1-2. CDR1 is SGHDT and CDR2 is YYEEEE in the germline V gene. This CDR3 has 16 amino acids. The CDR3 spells CASIDPSGPSNYGYTF.

CDR3 loop: CASSLAYRKTGNTIYF. The V call is TRBV7-9, the J call TRBJ1-3. The germline gives CDR1 SEHNR, CDR2 FQNEAQ (reference sequence). The CDR3 runs 16 residues.

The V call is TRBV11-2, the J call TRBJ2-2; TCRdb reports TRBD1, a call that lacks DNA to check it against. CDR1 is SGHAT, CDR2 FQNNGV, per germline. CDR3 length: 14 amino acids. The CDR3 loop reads CASSLWPLGGELFF.

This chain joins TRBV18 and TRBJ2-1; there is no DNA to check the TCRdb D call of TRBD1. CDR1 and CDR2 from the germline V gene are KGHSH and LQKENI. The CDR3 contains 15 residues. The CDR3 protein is CASSPTGTPGHEQFF.

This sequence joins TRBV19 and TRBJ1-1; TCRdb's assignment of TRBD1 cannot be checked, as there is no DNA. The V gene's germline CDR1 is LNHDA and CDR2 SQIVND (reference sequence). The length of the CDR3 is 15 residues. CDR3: CASSIMDRGNTEAFF. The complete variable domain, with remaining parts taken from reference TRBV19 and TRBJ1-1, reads DGGITQSPKYLFRKEGQNVTLSCEQNLNHDAMYWYRQDPGQGLRLIYYSQIVNDFQKGDIAEGYSVSREKKESFPLTVTSAQKNPTAFYLCASSIMDRGNTEAFFGQGTRLTVV.

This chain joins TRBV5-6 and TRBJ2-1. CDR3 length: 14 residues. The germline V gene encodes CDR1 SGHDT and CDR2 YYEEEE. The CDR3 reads CASSFRLVGDEQFF.